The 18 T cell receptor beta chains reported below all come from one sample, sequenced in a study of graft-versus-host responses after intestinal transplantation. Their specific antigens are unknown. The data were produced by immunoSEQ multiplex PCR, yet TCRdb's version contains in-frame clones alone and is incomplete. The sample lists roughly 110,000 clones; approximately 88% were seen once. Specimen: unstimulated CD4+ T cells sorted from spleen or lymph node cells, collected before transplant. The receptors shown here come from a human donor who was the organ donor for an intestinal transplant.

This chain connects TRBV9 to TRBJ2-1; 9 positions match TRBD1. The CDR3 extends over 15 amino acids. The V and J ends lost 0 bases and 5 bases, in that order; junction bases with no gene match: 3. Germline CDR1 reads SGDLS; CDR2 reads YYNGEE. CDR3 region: CASSVDRGRNNEQFF. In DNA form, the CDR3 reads TGTGCCAGCAGCGTAGACAGGGGGCGAAACAATGAGCAGTTCTTC.

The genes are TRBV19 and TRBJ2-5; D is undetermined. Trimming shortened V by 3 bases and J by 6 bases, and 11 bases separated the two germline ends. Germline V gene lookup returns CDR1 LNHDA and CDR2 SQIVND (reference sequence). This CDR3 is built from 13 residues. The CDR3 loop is CASSIESKQTQYF. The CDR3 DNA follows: TGTGCCAGTAGTATTGAATCCAAGCAGACCCAGTACTTC. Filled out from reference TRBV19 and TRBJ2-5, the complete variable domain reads DGGITQSPKYLFRKEGQNVTLSCEQNLNHDAMYWYRQDPGQGLRLIYYSQIVNDFQKGDIAEGYSVSREKKESFPLTVTSAQKNPTAFYLCASSIESKQTQYFGPGTRLLVL.

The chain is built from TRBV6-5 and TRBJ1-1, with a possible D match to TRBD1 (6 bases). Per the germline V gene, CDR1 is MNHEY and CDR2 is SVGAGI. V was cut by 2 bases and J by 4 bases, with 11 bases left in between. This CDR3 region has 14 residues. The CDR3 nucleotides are TGTGCCAGCAGTTACGGGGGGGCCGGCACTGAAGCTTTCTTT. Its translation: CASSYGGAGTEAFF.

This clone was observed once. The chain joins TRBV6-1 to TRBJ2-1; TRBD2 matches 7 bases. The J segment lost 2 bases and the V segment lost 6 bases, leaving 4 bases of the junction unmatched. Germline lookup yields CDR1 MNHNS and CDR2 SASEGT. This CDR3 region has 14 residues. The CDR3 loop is CASSPGGTYNEQFF. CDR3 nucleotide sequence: TGTGCCAGCAGCCCGGGGGGTACCTACAATGAGCAGTTCTTC.

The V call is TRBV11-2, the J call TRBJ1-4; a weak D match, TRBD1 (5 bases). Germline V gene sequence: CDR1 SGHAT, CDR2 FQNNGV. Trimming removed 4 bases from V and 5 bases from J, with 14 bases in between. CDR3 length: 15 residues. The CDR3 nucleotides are TGTGCCAGCAGCTATGAGGGGACGGCGAATGAAAAACTGTTTTTT. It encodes CASSYEGTANEKLFF.

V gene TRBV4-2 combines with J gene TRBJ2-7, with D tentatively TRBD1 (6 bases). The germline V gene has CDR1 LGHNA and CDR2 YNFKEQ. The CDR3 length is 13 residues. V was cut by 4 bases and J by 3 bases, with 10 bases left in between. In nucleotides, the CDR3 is TGTGCCAGCAGCCGCACGGACAGCTACGAGCAGTACTTC. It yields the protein CASSRTDSYEQYF.

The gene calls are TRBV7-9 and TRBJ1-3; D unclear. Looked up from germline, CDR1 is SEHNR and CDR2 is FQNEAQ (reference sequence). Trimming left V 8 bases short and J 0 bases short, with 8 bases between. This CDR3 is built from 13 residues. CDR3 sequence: CASARASGNTIYF. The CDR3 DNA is TGTGCCAGCGCCCGGGCCTCTGGAAACACCATATATTTT.

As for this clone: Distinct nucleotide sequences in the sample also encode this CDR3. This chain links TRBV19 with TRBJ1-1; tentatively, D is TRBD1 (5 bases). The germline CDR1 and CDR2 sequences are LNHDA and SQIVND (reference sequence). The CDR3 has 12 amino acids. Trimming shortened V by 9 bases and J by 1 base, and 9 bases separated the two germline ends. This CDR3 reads CASRERNTEAFF. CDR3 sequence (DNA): TGTGCCAGCAGGGAGAGGAACACTGAAGCTTTCTTT.

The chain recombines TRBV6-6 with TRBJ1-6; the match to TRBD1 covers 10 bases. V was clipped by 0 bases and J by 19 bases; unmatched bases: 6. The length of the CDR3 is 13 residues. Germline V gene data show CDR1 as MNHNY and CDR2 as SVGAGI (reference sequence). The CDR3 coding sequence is TGTGCCAGCAGTTACTCGAGGGGACAGGGGCTTCACTTT. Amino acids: CASSYSRGQGLHF.

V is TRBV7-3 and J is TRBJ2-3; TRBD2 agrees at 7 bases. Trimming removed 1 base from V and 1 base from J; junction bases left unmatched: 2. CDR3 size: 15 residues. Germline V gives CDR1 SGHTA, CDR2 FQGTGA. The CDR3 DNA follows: TGTGCCAGCAGCTTAAGGCTAGCGGGCACAGATACGCAGTATTTT. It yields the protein CASSLRLAGTDTQYF.

The CDR3 sequence is CASSGRDRGEKLFF. In DNA form, the CDR3 reads TGTGCCAGCAGCGGCCGGGACAGGGGAGAAAAACTGTTTTTT. The chain has TRBV5-6 and TRBJ1-4, with TRBD1 matching over 10 bases. Unmatched junction bases numbered 5, after V lost 4 bases and J lost 8 bases. The CDR3 sequence is 14 residues long. CDR1 and CDR2 (germline): SGHDT, YYEEEE.

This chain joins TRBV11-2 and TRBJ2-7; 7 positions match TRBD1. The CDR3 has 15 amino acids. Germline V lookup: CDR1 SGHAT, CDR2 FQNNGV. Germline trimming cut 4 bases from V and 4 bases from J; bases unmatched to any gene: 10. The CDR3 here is CASSSRQGRGYEQYF. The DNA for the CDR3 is TGTGCCAGCAGCTCCCGACAGGGCCGGGGTTACGAGCAGTACTTC. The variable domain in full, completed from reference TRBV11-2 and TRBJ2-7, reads EAGVAQSPRYKIIEKRQSVAFWCNPISGHATLYWYQQILGQGPKLLIQFQNNGVVDDSQLPKDRFSAERLKGVDSTLKIQPAKLEDSAVYLCASSSRQGRGYEQYFGPGTRLTVT.

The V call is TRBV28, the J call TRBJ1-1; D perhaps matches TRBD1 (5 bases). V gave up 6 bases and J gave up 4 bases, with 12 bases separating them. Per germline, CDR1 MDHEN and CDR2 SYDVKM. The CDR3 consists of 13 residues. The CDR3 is CASSRGGATEAFF. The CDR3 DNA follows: TGTGCCAGCAGCCGGGGTGGGGCCACTGAAGCTTTCTTT.

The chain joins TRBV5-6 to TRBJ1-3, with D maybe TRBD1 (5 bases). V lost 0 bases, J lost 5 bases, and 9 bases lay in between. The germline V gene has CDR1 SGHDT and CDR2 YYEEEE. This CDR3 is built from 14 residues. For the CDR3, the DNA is TGTGCCAGCAGCTTGGCAGGGAATAGAAACACCATATATTTT. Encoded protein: CASSLAGNRNTIYF.

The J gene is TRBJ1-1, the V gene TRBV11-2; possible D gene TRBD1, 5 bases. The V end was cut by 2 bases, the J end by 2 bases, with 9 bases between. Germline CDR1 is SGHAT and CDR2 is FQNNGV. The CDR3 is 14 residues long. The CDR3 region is CASSLRGDNTEAFF. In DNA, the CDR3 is TGTGCCAGCAGCTTACGAGGGGATAACACTGAAGCTTTCTTT.

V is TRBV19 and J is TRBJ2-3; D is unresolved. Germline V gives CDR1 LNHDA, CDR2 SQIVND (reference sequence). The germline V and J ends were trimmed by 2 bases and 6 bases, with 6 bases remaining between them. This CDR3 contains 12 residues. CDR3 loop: CASSILGDTQYF. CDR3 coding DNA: TGTGCCAGTAGTATACTTGGGGATACGCAGTATTTT.

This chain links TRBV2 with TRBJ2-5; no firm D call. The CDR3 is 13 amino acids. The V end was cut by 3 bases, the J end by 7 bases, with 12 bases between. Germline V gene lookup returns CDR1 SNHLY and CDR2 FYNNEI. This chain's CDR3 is CASSDPPQATQYF. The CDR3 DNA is TGTGCCAGCAGTGATCCCCCCCAGGCGACCCAGTACTTC.

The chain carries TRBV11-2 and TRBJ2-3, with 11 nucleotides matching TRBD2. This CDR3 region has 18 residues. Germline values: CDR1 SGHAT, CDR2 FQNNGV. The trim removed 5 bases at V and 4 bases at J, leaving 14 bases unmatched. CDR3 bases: TGTGCCAGCAGCCGCTCGTTTCTAGCGGGGGGCACCCCAGATACGCAGTATTTT. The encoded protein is CASSRSFLAGGTPDTQYF.